This T cell receptor (beta chain) was identified in a study of T cell responses to AZD1222 COVID-19 vaccine. Broader study findings: The study sampled repertoires only after the peak T cell response.

This clone was detected only once. Its antigen is unidentified. Repertoires were generated with immunoSEQ multiplex PCR, while TCRdb's copy carries only in-frame clones and drops some. The sample contains 95,000 to 150,000 clones, 86% of which appear only once. The V end lost 1 base, the J end lost 3 bases, and 9 bases lay between the germline ends. This CDR3 has 15 amino acids. Per the germline V gene, CDR1 is LNHDA and CDR2 is SQIVND (reference sequence). Sample: peripheral blood, taken on day 0 of AZD1222 vaccination. This sequence was found in an adult in good health. This chain connects TRBV19 to TRBJ1-4; D gene uncertain. This CDR3 is CASSIGAVANEKLFF. The CDR3, as DNA: TGTGCCAGTAGTATAGGAGCGGTAGCTAATGAAAAACTGTTTTTT.